This TCR beta chain was recovered during a study of T cells in narcolepsy. Looking at the study overall: Enrolled donors included narcolepsy type 1 or type 2 patients and healthy controls. Study-wide findings and caveats: Autoreactive HCRT-specific and TRIB2-specific clonotypes were marked in same-patient CSF-versus-blood CD4+ comparisons. Reportedly, autoreactive clonotypes were serially detected in patients' blood but not controls'.

Turning to this clone: Antigen specificity is unknown.

Generated by immunoSEQ multiplex PCR, the TCRdb table keeps only in-frame clones and is missing some. Among approximately 35,000 clones listed, about 85% were seen once. The V gene's germline CDR1 is SGHRS and CDR2 YFSETQ. The CDR3 loop spans 13 amino acids. With 3 bases removed from V and 13 bases from J, the gap between germline ends came to 14 bases. The TCR sequence derives from a human donor with narcolepsy. Sample: CD45RA- memory CD4+ T cells from PBMCs. V gene TRBV5-1 combines with J gene TRBJ2-6, with a tentative D call TRBD2 (5 bases). The CDR3 protein is CASSSEALGVLTF. Written as DNA, the CDR3 is TGCGCCAGCAGCTCGGAGGCCCTAGGGGTCCTGACTTTC.